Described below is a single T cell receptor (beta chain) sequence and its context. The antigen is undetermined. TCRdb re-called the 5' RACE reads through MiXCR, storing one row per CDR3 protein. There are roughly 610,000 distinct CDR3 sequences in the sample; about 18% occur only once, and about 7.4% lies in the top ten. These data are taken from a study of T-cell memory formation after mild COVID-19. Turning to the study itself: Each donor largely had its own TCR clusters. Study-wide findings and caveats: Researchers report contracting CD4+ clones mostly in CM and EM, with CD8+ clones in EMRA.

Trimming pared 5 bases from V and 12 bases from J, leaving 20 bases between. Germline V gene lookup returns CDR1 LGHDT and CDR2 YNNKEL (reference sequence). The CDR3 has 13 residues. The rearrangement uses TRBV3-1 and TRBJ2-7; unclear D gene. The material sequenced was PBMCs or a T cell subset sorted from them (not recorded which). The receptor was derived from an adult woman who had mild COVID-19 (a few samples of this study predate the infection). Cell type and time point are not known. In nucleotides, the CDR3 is TGTGCCAGCAGCGACCCAGCCCATAAGTCGTTGTACTTC. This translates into CASSDPAHKSLYF.